The 21 T cell receptor beta chains given below trace back to one sample, sequenced in a study of cytomegalovirus exposure and HLA in healthy donors. PCR used 60 Vbeta primers and 13 Jbeta primers. Produced via immunoSEQ multiplex PCR; TCRdb's table is partial and in-frame only. The table records about 150,000 clones, more than 9.5% of them present only once. The material sequenced was PBMCs. The receptors stem from a man aged 45-60 years in good health and CMV-seronegative.

The chain recombines TRBV19 with TRBJ1-2, with 8 bases that match TRBD1. The junction had 9 bases not matched to a gene; V was cut back by 4 bases and J by 5 bases. The CDR3 has 15 amino acids. The germline gives CDR1 LNHDA, CDR2 SQIVND (reference sequence). CDR3 in amino acids: CASSTQTGDRYGYTF. The DNA of the CDR3 is TGTGCCAGTAGTACTCAGACAGGGGACCGGTATGGCTACACCTTC.

This clone came up a few times. The V and J genes are TRBV6-5 and TRBJ2-3, with 10 positions matching TRBD1. The CDR3 is made up of 14 amino acids. Looked up from germline, CDR1 is MNHEY and CDR2 is SVGAGI. J lost 6 bases, V lost 6 bases, and 6 bases had no gene match. The CDR3: CASRTGTGEDTQYF. In nucleotides, the CDR3 is TGTGCCAGCAGAACCGGGACAGGGGAGGATACGCAGTATTTT.

This clone came up once. The chain combines TRBV9 with TRBJ1-1; 7 nucleotides match TRBD1. Per the germline V gene, CDR1 is SGDLS and CDR2 is YYNGEE. The CDR3 spans 16 residues. V lost 3 bases to trimming and J lost 0 bases; unmatched junction nucleotides: 8. The CDR3 spells CASSDRGGNMNTEAFF. CDR3 nucleotides: TGTGCCAGCAGCGACAGGGGCGGGAACATGAACACTGAAGCTTTCTTT.

This clone was seen a handful of times. The rearrangement uses TRBV30 and TRBJ1-2, with 10 bases that match TRBD1. The germline V gene has CDR1 GTSNPN and CDR2 SVGIG (reference sequence). The CDR3 is 13 residues long. Trimming at V came to 3 bases and at J to 6 bases, leaving 4 bases not matched to a gene. The chain's CDR3 is CAWSPDRGHGYTF. The CDR3 DNA is TGTGCCTGGAGCCCCGACAGGGGGCATGGCTACACCTTC.

The V and J genes are TRBV28 and TRBJ2-7; TRBD1 matches at 9 bases. Germline CDR1 is MDHEN and CDR2 is SYDVKM. The J segment lost 2 bases and the V segment lost 6 bases, leaving 5 bases of the junction unmatched. The CDR3 spans 14 residues. CDR3 protein: CASRPGTGPYEQYF. In DNA form, the CDR3 reads TGTGCCAGCAGGCCCGGGACAGGGCCCTACGAGCAGTACTTC.

Only a few counts were recorded for this clone. The gene calls are TRBV4-1 and TRBJ2-3; TRBD2 might be the D (6 bases). Germline CDR1 reads MGHRA; CDR2 reads YSYEKL. Between the trimmed V and J ends, which lost 1 base and 2 bases, there was a span of 19 bases. CDR3 size: 18 residues. The CDR3 sequence: CASSQGPYRDSYTDTQYF. The DNA of the CDR3 is TGCGCCAGCAGCCAAGGTCCATACCGGGACTCCTACACAGATACGCAGTATTTT.

The chain carries TRBV18 and TRBJ1-3, with 9 nucleotides matching TRBD1. After removal of 5 bases from V and 0 bases from J, the junction contained 5 bases not matched to a gene. The germline gives CDR1 KGHSH, CDR2 LQKENI. The CDR3 is 16 residues long. The CDR3 spells CASSTGQGTSGNTIYF. DNA for the CDR3: TGTGCCAGCTCAACGGGACAGGGAACCTCTGGAAACACCATATATTTT. Full variable domain (remainder filled in from reference TRBV18 and TRBJ1-3): NAGVMQNPRHLVRRRGQEARLRCSPMKGHSHVYWYRQLPEEGLKFMVYLQKENIIDESGMPKERFSAEFPKEGPSILRIQQVVRGDSAAYFCASSTGQGTSGNTIYFGEGSWLTVV.

V gene TRBV6-5 combines with J gene TRBJ2-1; TRBD1 matches 7 bases. With 4 bases clipped from V and 2 bases from J, the junction kept 8 bases outside the gene matches. Germline CDR1 MNHEY, CDR2 SVGAGI. CDR3 length: 16 residues. Written as DNA, the CDR3 is TGTGCCAGCAGTTCCTCCGGGACAGCAACCTACAATGAGCAGTTCTTC. It encodes CASSSSGTATYNEQFF.

The CDR3 reads CASRPLAGVADTQYF. The CDR3 DNA follows: TGTGCCAGCAGACCTCTAGCGGGTGTCGCAGATACGCAGTATTTT. The chain recombines TRBV28 with TRBJ2-3; 8 bases are shared with TRBD2. Germline-derived CDR1 and CDR2 are MDHEN and SYDVKM. The CDR3 consists of 15 residues. J lost 4 bases, V lost 6 bases, and 9 bases had no gene match. Based on the CDR3 plus reference TRBV28 and TRBJ2-3, the full variable domain is DVKVTQSSRYLVKRTGEKVFLECVQDMDHENMFWYRQDPGLGLRLIYFSYDVKMKEKGDIPEGYSVSREKKERFSLILESASTNQTSMYLCASRPLAGVADTQYFGPGTRLTVL.

A few counts support this clone. The gene calls are TRBV5-6 and TRBJ2-2, with 7 bases matching TRBD2. The CDR3 is 13 residues long. Germline CDR1 SGHDT, CDR2 YYEEEE. V lost 3 bases, J lost 9 bases, and 5 bases stayed unmatched. The CDR3 region is CASSWGRGRELFF. In DNA form, the CDR3 reads TGTGCCAGCAGCTGGGGGAGGGGTCGGGAGCTGTTTTTT.

The chain employs TRBV27 and TRBJ2-5; 7 positions agree with TRBD2. The trim removed 0 bases at V and 6 bases at J, leaving 7 bases unmatched. CDR3 length equals 15 residues. Germline V gene lookup returns CDR1 MNHEY and CDR2 SMNVEV (reference sequence). The CDR3 is CASSLSGGGWKTQYF. The CDR3 DNA reads as TGTGCCAGCAGTTTATCGGGCGGGGGATGGAAGACCCAGTACTTC.

This chain links TRBV5-1 with TRBJ2-6, with TRBD1 matching 10 bases. Germline CDR1 and CDR2: SGHRS and YFSETQ. The CDR3 spans 19 residues. Losses at the gene ends were 0 bases for V and 4 bases for J; bases not matched to a gene: 10. The CDR3 DNA sequence: TGCGCCAGCAGCTTGGCCTTGACAGGGGGCGCATCCGGGGCCAACGTCCTGACTTTC. It specifies CASSLALTGGASGANVLTF. Drawing the rest from reference TRBV5-1 and TRBJ2-6, the complete variable domain is KAGVTQTPRYLIKTRGQQVTLSCSPISGHRSVSWYQQTPGQGLQFLFEYFSETQRNKGNFPGRFSGRQFSNSRSEMNVSTLELGDSALYLCASSLALTGGASGANVLTFGAGSRLTVL.

This clone was seen a few times. This rearrangement joins TRBV4-2 to TRBJ1-1; unclear D gene. Looked up from germline, CDR1 is LGHNA and CDR2 is YNFKEQ. CDR3 size: 15 residues. V lost 4 bases and J lost 5, with 17 bases in between. This CDR3 reads CASSPELLKRTEAFF. CDR3 DNA: TGTGCCAGCAGCCCGGAATTACTAAAGAGAACTGAAGCTTTCTTT.

This clone turned up a few times. The gene calls are TRBV19 and TRBJ1-1; TRBD1 matches at 10 bases. Germline trimming cut 4 bases from V and 3 bases from J; bases unmatched to any gene: 8. Germline lookup yields CDR1 LNHDA and CDR2 SQIVND (reference sequence). This CDR3 comprises 16 residues. The CDR3 region has the DNA TGTGCCAGTAGTACTGACAGGGGGCGAAGGGACACTGAAGCTTTCTTT. Protein: CASSTDRGRRDTEAFF.

The chain recombines TRBV30 with TRBJ1-5; unclear D gene. This CDR3 contains 14 residues. Germline CDR1 and CDR2: GTSNPN and SVGIG (reference sequence). V lost 5 bases to trimming and J lost 0 bases, with 11 bases between them. Here the CDR3 DNA reads TGTGCCTGGGCCGGGGTGAATAGCAATCAGCCCCAGCATTTT. Residues: CAWAGVNSNQPQHF.

In this sample, this clone turned up a few times. The CDR3 sequence is CAWSGPGTGELFF. CDR3 sequence (DNA): TGTGCCTGGAGTGGACCCGGGACCGGGGAGCTGTTTTTT. V usage is TRBV30 and J usage is TRBJ2-2; D not certain. Germline CDR1 and CDR2: GTSNPN and SVGIG (reference sequence). V lost 1 base, J lost 5 bases, and 8 bases lay in between. The CDR3 covers 13 residues.

The chain couples TRBV28 to TRBJ2-7; D not certain. Trimming pared 7 bases from V and 5 bases from J, leaving 18 bases between. The germline gives CDR1 MDHEN, CDR2 SYDVKM. There are 14 residues in the CDR3. The CDR3 nucleotides read TGTGCCAGCAATAGACTTTCCCCCGGCCACGAGCAGTACTTC. Its translation: CASNRLSPGHEQYF.

This clone came up a few times. The J gene is TRBJ2-5, the V gene TRBV6-1; 7 bases are shared with TRBD1. V shed 3 bases, J shed 4 bases, and the junction held 2 bases outside the gene matches. The CDR3 runs 13 residues. Per the germline V gene, CDR1 is MNHNS and CDR2 is SASEGT. In DNA, the CDR3 is TGTGCCAGCAGTGACGGGACAGTAGAGACCCAGTACTTC. This codes for CASSDGTVETQYF.

The chain is built from TRBV6-5 and TRBJ1-1, with TRBD1 matching 9 bases. The length of the CDR3 is 14 residues. Germline V gene sequence: CDR1 MNHEY, CDR2 SVGAGI. V lost 6 bases to trimming and J lost 3 bases; unmatched junction nucleotides: 5. CDR3 protein: CASRGQGLYTEAFF. The CDR3 coding sequence is TGTGCCAGCAGGGGACAGGGACTCTACACTGAAGCTTTCTTT.

J is TRBJ1-1 and V is TRBV30; D gene ambiguous. Germline assignment: CDR1 GTSNPN and CDR2 SVGIG (reference sequence). The V gene lost 4 bases and the J gene lost 2 bases, with 14 bases spanning the gap. CDR3 length: 14 residues. The CDR3 bases are TGTGCCTGGAACAATGGAGTTCCCAACACTGAAGCTTTCTTT. Translated, it gives CAWNNGVPNTEAFF. The full variable domain, completed using reference TRBV30 and TRBJ1-1, is SQTIHQWPATLVQPVGSPLSLECTVEGTSNPNLYWYRQAAGRGLQLLFYSVGIGQISSEVPQNLSASRPQDRQFILSSKKLLLSDSGFYLCAWNNGVPNTEAFFGQGTRLTVV.

This clone has just a few counts. The CDR3 nucleotides read TGTGCCAGCAGCAAAGGGTCACAGGGTACGGGGAGCAATCAGCCCCAGCATTTT. Amino acids: CASSKGSQGTGSNQPQHF. V usage is TRBV21-1 and J usage is TRBJ1-5; the table's D call, TRBD1, has no DNA check behind it. TRBV21-1 is shown as a pseudogene. The CDR3 runs to 18 residues.